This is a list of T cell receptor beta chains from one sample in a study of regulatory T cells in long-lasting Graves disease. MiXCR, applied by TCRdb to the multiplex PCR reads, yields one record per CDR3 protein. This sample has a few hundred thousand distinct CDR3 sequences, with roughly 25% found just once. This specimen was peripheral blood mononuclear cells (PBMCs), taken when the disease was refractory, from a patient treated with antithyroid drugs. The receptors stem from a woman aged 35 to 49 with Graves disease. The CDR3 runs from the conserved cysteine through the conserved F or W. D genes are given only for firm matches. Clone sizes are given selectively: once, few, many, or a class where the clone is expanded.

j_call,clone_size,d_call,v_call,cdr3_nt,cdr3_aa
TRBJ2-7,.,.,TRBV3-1,TGTGCCAGCAGCCAACAGCTACAGGAGAACGAGCAGTACTTC,CASSQQLQENEQYF
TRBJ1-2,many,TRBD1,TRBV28,TGTGCCAGTAATTCCGACAGGGGCTATGGCTACACCTTC,CASNSDRGYGYTF
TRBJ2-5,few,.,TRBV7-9,TGTGCCAGCAGCTCTCCGATAGCGTACCGAGAGACCCAGTACTTC,CASSSPIAYRETQYF
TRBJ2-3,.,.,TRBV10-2,TGCGCCAGCAGTGTAACCGGAATTAGCACAGATACGCAGTATTTT,CASSVTGISTDTQYF
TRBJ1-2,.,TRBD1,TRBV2,TGTGCCAGCAGTGATCAGGGGGTAGTAATCGGTGGCTACACCTTC,CASSDQGVVIGGYTF
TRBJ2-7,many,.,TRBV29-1,TGCAGCGTTGCCCCCCAGGAGGCCTACGAGCAGTACTTC,CSVAPQEAYEQYF
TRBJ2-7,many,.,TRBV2,TGTGCCAGCAGTGAAATGTACTTCTACGAGCAGTACTTC,CASSEMYFYEQYF
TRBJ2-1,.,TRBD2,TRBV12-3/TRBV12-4,TGTGCCAGCAGCCATACTAGCGGGAGGGGGAATGAGCAGTTCTTC,CASSHTSGRGNEQFF
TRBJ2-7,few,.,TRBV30,TGTGCCTGGACCGACAGATTCTCCTACGAGCAGTACTTC,CAWTDRFSYEQYF
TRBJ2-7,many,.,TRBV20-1,TGCAGTGCTAGAGACGCAAGCTCCTACGAGCAGTACTTC,CSARDASSYEQYF
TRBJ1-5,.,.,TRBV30,TGTGCCTGGAGTGTCCAACGCCGCTCGGGGGCTCAGCCCCAGCATTTT,CAWSVQRRSGAQPQHF
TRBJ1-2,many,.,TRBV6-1,TGTGCCAGCAGTCCAACGGCGACAGGAAGCGATGGCTACACCTTC,CASSPTATGSDGYTF
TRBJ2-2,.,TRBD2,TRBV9,TGTGCCAGCAGCGTAGCTAGCGGGGAACTAACCGGGGAGCTGTTTTTT,CASSVASGELTGELFF
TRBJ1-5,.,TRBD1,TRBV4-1,TGCGCCAGCAGCCAGGACAGGGGCCATCAGCCCCAGCATTTT,CASSQDRGHQPQHF
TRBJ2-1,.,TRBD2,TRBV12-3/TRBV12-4,TGTGCCTGCAGTTTTAGGAGACTAGCAGACAATGAGCAGTTCTTC,CACSFRRLADNEQFF
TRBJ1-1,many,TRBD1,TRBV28,TGTGCCAGCAGTTTCCAGGGGGTGAGCACTGAAGCTTTCTTT,CASSFQGVSTEAFF
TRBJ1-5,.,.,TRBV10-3,TGTGCCATCAGTGAGTCGGGGCGTAACCAGCATTTT,CAISESGRNQHF
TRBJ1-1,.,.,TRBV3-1,TGTGCCAGCAGCCAAAAGTTTCCCGGGGCTGAAGCTTTCTTT,CASSQKFPGAEAFF
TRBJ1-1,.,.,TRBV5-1,TGCGCCAGTCAAAGGGGCACTGAAGCTTTCTTT,CASQRGTEAFF
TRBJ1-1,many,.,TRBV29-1,TGCAGCGTTGAGGGCACCATGAACACTGAAGCTTTCTTT,CSVEGTMNTEAFF
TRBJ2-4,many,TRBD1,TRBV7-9,TGTGCCAGCAGCCCCGGACAGGGGACCAAAAACATTCAGTACTTC,CASSPGQGTKNIQYF
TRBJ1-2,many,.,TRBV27,TGTGCCAGCAGTAGGACCGGGGCCTTGGGAGGCTACACCTTC,CASSRTGALGGYTF
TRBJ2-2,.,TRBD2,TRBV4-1,TGCGCCAGCAGCCTGGGACTAGCGGGAGTAGGTACCGGGGAGCTGTTTTTT,CASSLGLAGVGTGELFF
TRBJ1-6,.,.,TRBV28,TGTGCCGGCAGTTTATGGGGCAGGAATTATAATTCACCCCTCCACTTT,CAGSLWGRNYNSPLHF
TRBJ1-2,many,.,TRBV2,TGTGCCAGCCTACAGCCACACTATGGCTACACCTTC,CASLQPHYGYTF
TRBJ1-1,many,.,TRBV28,TGTGCCAGCAGATCGGGACCCCCCGACACTGAAGCTTTCTTT,CASRSGPPDTEAFF
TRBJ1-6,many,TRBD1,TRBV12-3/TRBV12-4,TGTGCCAGCAGTTCTTTGACAGGGGCCAGAGGTTCACCCCTCCACTTT,CASSSLTGARGSPLHF
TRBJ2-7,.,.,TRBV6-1,TGTGCCAGCAGTGTCCGAGGGTCCACCTACGAGCAGTACTTC,CASSVRGSTYEQYF
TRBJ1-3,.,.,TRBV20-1,TGCAGTGCTAGTCCGCCCCCCATAACAGCCTGGAGGAGCACCATATATTTT,CSASPPPITAWRSTIYF
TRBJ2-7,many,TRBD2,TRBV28,TGTGCCAGCAGGGTCAGACTAGCGGGAGGGCCGAGTTACGAGCAGTACTTC,CASRVRLAGGPSYEQYF